This T cell receptor beta chain was documented in a study of blood T cells in healthy people across ages. Study-wide findings and caveats: Calculation of diversity from one million T cells yielded estimates considered to be underestimates.

For the second PCR, which ran for about 7 to 11 cycles, a sample-barcoded 5' primer and a J-beta primer mix were used. Each CDR3 protein is one row after TCRdb ran MiXCR on the 5' RACE reads. The sample carries roughly 500,000 distinct CDR3 sequences, under 30% recorded once. About this clonotype itself: Antigen specificity is unknown.

The sample was also linked to a second study, of T cells of mothers and their children. This second study notes: Each child gave about 3 million TCR beta CDR3 reads (each mother, over 8.5 million).

The sequence was obtained from a boy younger than 18 in good health. The sequenced sample was blood.

The CDR3 is CASSWRRGAADGYTF. The CDR3 coding sequence is TGTGCCAGCAGCTGGCGTAGGGGGGCGGCTGATGGCTACACCTTC. The chain employs TRBV11-2 and TRBJ1-2, with D perhaps matching TRBD1 (6 bases). Germline CDR1 and CDR2: SGHAT and FQNNGV. Trimming removed 4 bases at V and 6 bases at J, with 18 bases between. There are 15 residues in the CDR3.